These 22 T cell receptor beta chains originate from one sample sequenced in a study of T cell responses to AZD1222 COVID-19 vaccine (dated by TCRdb to the early 2020s). The library came from the immunoSEQ multiplex PCR assay. This immuneACCESS table, as held by TCRdb, lists in-frame sequences with V and J called but not all clones. Of the missing ones, under half trace to an unresolved V gene in checked studies; the others have no known cause. Counted in this sample were 150,000 to 200,000 clones; around 94% of them appeared once. 2.6% of the sample is taken by the ten largest. This specimen's time point label, per the study, means: baseline before first vaccination. The sample here was peripheral blood, taken on day 0 of AZD1222 vaccination. These receptors were collected from an adult in good health.

The chain has TRBV14 and TRBJ2-7, with D uncertain. Germline V CDR1 and CDR2: SGHDN, FVKESK. V was trimmed by 1 base and J by 4 bases, leaving 11 bases between them. This CDR3 has 14 residues. The DNA for the CDR3 is TGTGCCAGCAGCCAAGTAGGTCTTTCTTACGAGCAGTACTTC. This codes for CASSQVGLSYEQYF. Filled out from reference TRBV14 and TRBJ2-7, the complete variable domain reads EAGVTQFPSHSVIEKGQTVTLRCDPISGHDNLYWYRRVMGKEIKFLLHFVKESKQDESGMPNNRFLAERTGGTYSTLKVQPAELEDSGVYFCASSQVGLSYEQYFGPGTRLTVT.

Here the CDR3 DNA reads TGTGCCAGCAGCTCGGGACAGGGCTCCTACGAGCAGTACTTC. Its translation: CASSSGQGSYEQYF. The J gene is TRBJ2-7, the V gene TRBV5-6; 9 bases are shared with TRBD1. V lost 3 bases, J lost 0 bases, and 1 base stayed unmatched. CDR3 length equals 14 residues. Per germline, CDR1 SGHDT and CDR2 YYEEEE. Looking up the rest from reference TRBV5-6 and TRBJ2-7 gives the full variable domain: DAGVTQSPTHLIKTRGQQVTLRCSPKSGHDTVSWYQQALGQGPQFIFQYYEEEERQRGNFPDRFSGHQFPNYSSELNVNALLLGDSALYLCASSSGQGSYEQYFGPGTRLTVT.

V usage is TRBV20-1 and J usage is TRBJ1-1; unclear D gene. Per the germline V gene, CDR1 is DFQATT and CDR2 is SNEGSKA (reference sequence). The ends were cut back, 4 bases at V and 4 bases at J, with 4 bases in the middle. The CDR3 has 10 residues. The CDR3 region is CSAILTEAFF. CDR3 DNA sequence: TGCAGTGCTATTCTCACTGAAGCTTTCTTT.

V gene TRBV6-2 or TRBV6-3 combines with J gene TRBJ1-1; D is unresolved. Trimming left V 5 bases short and J 0 bases short, with 19 bases between. The CDR3 runs 17 residues. Looked up from germline, CDR1 is MNHEY and CDR2 is SVGEGT. The CDR3 nucleotides are TGTGCCAGCAGTAACCCCCCCCGGGGAACCATGAACACTGAAGCTTTCTTT. Its translation: CASSNPPRGTMNTEAFF.

The chain couples TRBV12-3 or TRBV12-4 to TRBJ1-5; a possible D gene is TRBD1 (5 bases). Between the trimmed V and J ends, which lost 8 bases and 7 bases, there was a span of 12 bases. The CDR3 extends over 12 amino acids. CDR3 amino acids: CASGGGLQPQHF. The DNA of the CDR3 is TGTGCCAGCGGGGGGGGACTCCAGCCCCAGCATTTT.

The chain carries TRBV18 and TRBJ2-7, with 7 bases identical to TRBD2. This CDR3 has 15 residues. Germline lookup yields CDR1 KGHSH and CDR2 LQKENI. The ends lost 4 bases at V and 3 bases at J; junction bases unmatched: 9. The CDR3 loop is CASSLLGGGDYEQYF. CDR3 DNA: TGTGCCAGCTCACTCCTGGGCGGGGGAGACTACGAGCAGTACTTC.

This clone was seen a single time. V gene TRBV28 combines with J gene TRBJ2-3; TRBD2 matches 12 bases. V gave up 3 bases and J gave up 6 bases; unmatched junction bases: 4. The length of the CDR3 is 15 residues. CDR1 is MDHEN, CDR2 SYDVKM, per germline. The CDR3 spells CASSLLAGGTDTQYF. The DNA of the CDR3 is TGTGCCAGCAGTTTGCTAGCGGGAGGGACTGATACGCAGTATTTT.

The chain employs TRBV27 and TRBJ2-3; 11 positions match TRBD2. V shed 6 bases and J 1 base; nucleotides not matched to a gene: 6. The CDR3 has 16 amino acids. CDR1 and CDR2 from the germline V gene are MNHEY and SMNVEV (reference sequence). The CDR3 spells CASRLAGGLGTDTQYF. Written as DNA, the CDR3 is TGTGCCAGCAGATTAGCGGGAGGGCTGGGCACAGATACGCAGTATTTT.

V usage is TRBV7-2 and J usage is TRBJ1-2, with 8 nucleotides matching TRBD1. The CDR3 length is 15 residues. The germline V gene encodes CDR1 SGHTA and CDR2 FQGNSA. The ends lost 5 bases at V and 2 bases at J; junction bases unmatched: 7. Written as DNA, the CDR3 is TGTGCCAGCAGCCCAGGGACAGGACCGAACTATGGCTACACCTTC. Its protein is CASSPGTGPNYGYTF.

The chain has TRBV12-5 and TRBJ1-5; the match to TRBD1 covers 9 bases. V dropped 0 bases and J dropped 4; count of bases not matched to a gene: 4. Germline loops: CDR1 LGHNT, CDR2 FRNRAP. This CDR3 has 16 amino acids. As DNA, the CDR3 is TGTGCTAGTGGTTTGGTACCGGACAGGGGAAATCAGCCCCAGCATTTT. This codes for CASGLVPDRGNQPQHF.

CDR3 in amino acids: CASSTIPGGSLNEQYF. The CDR3 DNA follows: TGTGCCAGCAGCACCATTCCGGGCGGATCCTTAAACGAGCAGTACTTC. The chain carries TRBV5-5 and TRBJ2-7; no reliable D call. The CDR3 contains 16 residues. Germline V CDR1 and CDR2: SGHKS, YYEKEE (reference sequence). V lost 4 bases and J lost 5, with 22 bases in between.

In DNA form, the CDR3 reads TGCAGCGTCTGGGACCGGACGAACACTGAAGCTTTCTTT. Translating gives CSVWDRTNTEAFF. The chain couples TRBV29-1 to TRBJ1-1, with D perhaps matching TRBD1 (5 bases). V lost 6 bases, J lost 1 base, and 12 bases lay in between. Per germline, CDR1 SQVTM and CDR2 ANQGSEA. The CDR3 covers 13 residues.

The chain recombines TRBV15 with TRBJ1-5; D not certain. The CDR3 is 13 residues long. Trimming removed 3 bases from V and 2 bases from J, with 5 bases in between. Germline CDR1 is LNHNV and CDR2 is YYDKDF (reference sequence). CDR3 sequence (DNA): TGTGCCACCAGCAGTTACGGCAATCAGCCCCAGCATTTT. Its protein is CATSSYGNQPQHF.

V gene TRBV5-1 combines with J gene TRBJ1-3, with D perhaps matching TRBD1 (5 bases). CDR1 is SGHRS, CDR2 YFSETQ, per germline. The CDR3 totals 17 residues. V was cut by 0 bases and J by 0 bases, with 13 bases left in between. This chain's CDR3 is CASSLEGVKSSGNTIYF. The CDR3 coding sequence is TGCGCCAGCAGCTTGGAAGGGGTGAAATCCTCTGGAAACACCATATATTTT. Looking up the rest from reference TRBV5-1 and TRBJ1-3 gives the full variable domain: KAGVTQTPRYLIKTRGQQVTLSCSPISGHRSVSWYQQTPGQGLQFLFEYFSETQRNKGNFPGRFSGRQFSNSRSEMNVSTLELGDSALYLCASSLEGVKSSGNTIYFGEGSWLTVV.

The J gene is TRBJ1-2, the V gene TRBV7-2; no clear D gene. V was trimmed by 5 bases and J by 4 bases, leaving 17 bases between them. The CDR3 length is 15 residues. Per germline, CDR1 SGHTA and CDR2 FQGNSA. CDR3 in amino acids: CASSHRATSAYGYTF. CDR3 coding DNA: TGTGCCAGCAGCCACCGGGCCACCTCCGCCTATGGCTACACCTTC.

The sample holds a few counts of this clone. The chain couples TRBV30 to TRBJ1-1; 7 nucleotides agree with TRBD1. CDR3 size: 13 residues. The V segment lost 1 base and the J segment 1 base; nucleotides outside the gene matches: 0. Looked up from germline, CDR1 is GTSNPN and CDR2 is SVGIG (reference sequence). Written as DNA, the CDR3 is TGTGCCTGGAGTGGGACAGGGAACACTGAAGCTTTCTTT. Protein product: CAWSGTGNTEAFF.

This chain uses TRBV9 with TRBJ1-1; possible D gene TRBD1, 5 bases. The germline CDR1 and CDR2 sequences are SGDLS and YYNGEE. CDR3 size: 13 residues. Trimming cost V 3 bases and J 7 bases, with 13 bases left between them. The CDR3, as DNA: TGTGCCAGCAGCGCGGGAGCTGGGGGTGAAGCTTTCTTT. Translation: CASSAGAGGEAFF. Full variable domain (missing parts from reference TRBV9 and TRBJ1-1): DSGVTQTPKHLITATGQRVTLRCSPRSGDLSVYWYQQSLDQGLQFLIQYYNGEERAKGNILERFSAQQFPDLHSELNLSSLELGDSALYFCASSAGAGGEAFFGQGTRLTVV.

V gene TRBV3-1 (or the pseudogene TRBV3-2) combines with J gene TRBJ1-1; the D gene is possibly TRBD1 (5 bases). The CDR3 loop spans 16 amino acids. Germline V lookup: CDR1 LGHDT, CDR2 YNNKEL (reference sequence). V was shortened by 1 base and J by 4 bases, with 16 bases between the two germline ends. The CDR3 DNA reads as TGTGCCAGCAGCCAAGCCCTAAGGGGAGGTATCACTGAAGCTTTCTTT. As protein: CASSQALRGGITEAFF.

The gene calls are TRBV4-2 and TRBJ2-1, with TRBD2 matching over 11 bases. With 4 bases clipped from V and 1 base from J, the junction kept 3 bases outside the gene matches. Per germline, CDR1 LGHNA and CDR2 YNFKEQ. This CDR3 comprises 16 residues. For the CDR3, the DNA is TGTGCCAGCAGCCGGGGGACTAGCGGTTCCTACAATGAGCAGTTCTTC. Translating gives CASSRGTSGSYNEQFF.

V usage is TRBV6-5 and J usage is TRBJ2-7; weak D call: TRBD1 (5 bases). Germline lookup yields CDR1 MNHEY and CDR2 SVGAGI. The V and J ends lost 6 bases and 0 bases respectively, with 6 bases between them. The CDR3 runs to 12 residues. This chain's CDR3 is CASRGDSYEQYF. As DNA, the CDR3 is TGTGCCAGCAGAGGGGACTCCTACGAGCAGTACTTC.

This chain links TRBV25-1 with TRBJ2-7; 8 bases map to TRBD1. In germline, CDR1 is MGHDK, CDR2 SYGVNS. The ends lost 7 bases at V and 0 bases at J; junction bases unmatched: 2. This CDR3 comprises 13 residues. This CDR3 is CASKDRDSYEQYF. DNA for the CDR3: TGTGCCAGCAAGGACAGGGACTCCTACGAGCAGTACTTC.

The DNA for the CDR3 is TGCAGCTCCCTTGAGGGGACGGGTGGCTACACCTTC. This translates into CSSLEGTGGYTF. This chain connects TRBV29-1 to TRBJ1-2; possibly TRBD1 for D (5 bases). The CDR3 length is 12 residues. Germline CDR1 and CDR2: SQVTM and ANQGSEA. Between the trimmed V and J ends, which lost 8 bases and 7 bases, there was a span of 17 bases.